This is a list of T cell receptor beta chains from one sample in a study of CD8 T cells in ankylosing spondylitis. TCRdb redid the calling of the 5' RACE reads with MiXCR, one entry per CDR3 protein. The sample lists about 240,000 distinct CDR3 sequences, 8.6% occurring once. The sample was blood, either unsorted or a sorted T cell fraction (not recorded which). These receptors were obtained from a male donor with ankylosing spondylitis or in good health (not recorded which). The CDR3 runs from the conserved cysteine through the conserved F or W. Fields, in order: V gene, J gene, CDR3 protein.

TRBV5-1,TRBJ1-2,CASSRGQTDYGYTF
TRBV18,TRBJ1-6,CASSPAGRNSPLHF
TRBV5-6,TRBJ1-2,CASSFGGLIYGYTF
TRBV5-1,TRBJ2-2,CASSLEARNTGELFF
TRBV5-1,TRBJ1-1,CASSRGAGTEAFF
TRBV21-1,TRBJ1-6,CASSKGRGRGSPLHF
TRBV15,TRBJ1-1,CATSSGTGDTEAFF
TRBV29-1,TRBJ2-7,CSARGQGTANEQYF
TRBV20-1,TRBJ1-6,CSARGDRGDNSPLHF
TRBV29-1,TRBJ2-7,CSAWVRGSDGEQYF
TRBV30,TRBJ2-1,CAGSTSGYNEQFF
TRBV4-2,TRBJ2-7,CASSPERSWNEQYF
TRBV20-1,TRBJ2-1,CSARGELVTNEQFF
TRBV7-8,TRBJ2-7,CASSPPNRGYEQYF
TRBV20-1,TRBJ1-6,CSASGGFRDNSPLHF
TRBV7-2,TRBJ1-1,CASSPRAGQYYTEAFF
TRBV10-3,TRBJ2-6,CAISEPGAGVSGANVLTF
TRBV5-1,TRBJ2-3,CASSLERGSRTDTQYF
TRBV12-3/TRBV12-4,TRBJ1-5,CASSLKGAQQPQHF
TRBV6-1,TRBJ1-1,CASSLNRGSAEAFF
TRBV9,TRBJ2-7,CASSLSMGATYEQYF
TRBV7-3,TRBJ2-1,CASSRTSGRGYNEQFF
TRBV5-1,TRBJ2-1,CASSFLSGGTSSYNEQFF